The present entry profiles one T cell receptor beta chain with its context. The target antigen is unknown. Produced via immunoSEQ multiplex PCR; TCRdb's table is partial and in-frame only. The repertoire holds approximately 76,000 clones, with approximately 86% as singletons. The sample comes from a study of OX40 agonist ivuxolimab in advanced cancers. Across the study: Each dose-escalation patient presented with hepatocellular carcinoma, melanoma, renal cell or head and neck cancer. Overall study findings and caveats: In general, CD8+ T cells held more expanded clones than CD4+ did, on average. Dosing at 0.1 to 3.0 mg/kg was accompanied by clonal expansion of CD4+ and CD8+ blood T cells by week 6.

People who had autoimmune disease history or systemic immunosuppression were excluded. Trimming cost V 6 bases and J 14 bases, with 19 bases left between them. The CDR3 has 12 amino acids. Germline lookup yields CDR1 MDHEN and CDR2 SYDVKM. The V gene is TRBV28, the J gene TRBJ1-2; tentatively, D is TRBD1 (6 bases). The receptor's source is an adult with an advanced solid tumor such as melanoma, head and neck, liver or kidney cancer. Sequencing used CD4+ or CD8+ T cells sorted from blood, obtained in a trial of the OX40 agonist ivuxolimab. CDR3: CASRQGRDTHTF. The CDR3 bases are TGTGCCAGCAGACAGGGACGGGATACGCATACCTTC.